This TCR beta chain came from a study of blood T cell repertoires in COVID-19. The wider study: Spain, Italy and the United States supplied samples that represented acute and convalescent COVID-19. Sources were T cells, B-cell-depleted T cells, or PBMCs; the material itself was cDNA or gDNA.

In the authors' workflow: Using reference gene primer amplification, nucleated cell counts were estimated. The table came from immunoSEQ multiplex PCR; TCRdb's copy has only in-frame clones and leaves some out. D and trimming come from the DNA, and the V and J calls and clone size come from that table. The sample shows 55,000 to 90,000 clones, around 86% of them seen only once. The CDR3 spans 12 residues. Germline CDR1 reads GTSNPN; CDR2 reads SVGIG (reference sequence). V lost 2 bases, J lost 4 bases, and 9 bases lay in between. The sample was peripheral blood. This TCR came from a man between 70 and 80 years old with active COVID-19. V gene TRBV30 combines with J gene TRBJ2-7, with D perhaps matching TRBD2 (6 bases). The CDR3 nucleotides are TGTGCCTGGAGTTTAGGGACTTACGAGCAGTACTTC. Translated: CAWSLGTYEQYF.